These 31 T cell receptor beta chains were all obtained from the same sample, sequenced in a study of CD8 T cells in Susac syndrome. Random hexamers served to reverse transcribe roughly 0.5 to 1 ug RNA. TCRdb reprocessed the immunoSEQ multiplex PCR reads with MiXCR, giving one entry per CDR3 protein. The data show fewer than 150,000 distinct CDR3 sequences, roughly 94% seen once. Material for sequencing was CD8+ T cells from PBMCs. The origin of the receptors is a human donor in good health.

Worth noting for this clonotype: The junction departs from germline at one end; a sequencing error may be responsible. This chain joins TRBV9 and TRBJ2-1; a possible D gene is TRBD2 (5 bases). Germline assignment: CDR1 SGDLS and CDR2 YYNGEE. The length of the CDR3 is 15 residues. CDR3 loop: CASTVDASMRNEQFF. The CDR3, as DNA: TGTGCCAGCACCGTAGACGCTAGCATGAGGAATGAGCAGTTCTTC.

The genes are TRBV24-1 and TRBJ2-7; 8 bases are a match to TRBD1. CDR3 length: 15 amino acids. Per germline, CDR1 KGHDR and CDR2 SFDVKD. With V trimmed by 3 bases and J by 0 bases, 3 bases remained unmatched. CDR3 protein: CATSDAGTGSYEQYF. The CDR3 DNA follows: TGTGCCACCAGTGATGCCGGGACAGGCTCCTACGAGCAGTACTTC.

The rearrangement uses TRBV3-1 and TRBJ2-1, with D perhaps TRBD1 (6 bases). Trimming took off 2 bases at V and 1 base at J, with 12 bases between the two ends. The CDR3 sequence is 16 residues long. Germline CDR1 reads LGHDT; CDR2 reads YNNKEL (reference sequence). The CDR3 DNA follows: TGTGCCAGCAGCCAACCGCACAGGGCTTCCTACAATGAGCAGTTCTTC. This gives the protein CASSQPHRASYNEQFF.

This chain links TRBV7-9 with TRBJ2-1; possible D gene TRBD2, 5 bases. The ends were cut back, 5 bases at V and 9 bases at J, with 23 bases in the middle. The CDR3 consists of 16 residues. From germline, CDR1 is SEHNR and CDR2 FQNEAQ (reference sequence). In DNA, the CDR3 is TGTGCCAGCAGCGGTCCGGAGCGGAGCCTAACTAGTGAGCAGTTCTTC. Its protein product is CASSGPERSLTSEQFF. Full variable domain (missing parts from reference TRBV7-9 and TRBJ2-1): DTGVSQNPRHKITKRGQNVTFRCDPISEHNRLYWYRQTLGQGPEFLTYFQNEAQLEKSRLLSDRFSAERPKGSFSTLEIQRTEQGDSAMYLCASSGPERSLTSEQFFGPGTRLTVL.

The chain combines TRBV13 with TRBJ1-4; D is unclear. Trimming left V 1 base short and J 4 bases short, with 7 bases between. The CDR3 loop spans 14 amino acids. Looked up from germline, CDR1 is PRHDT and CDR2 is FYEKMQ (reference sequence). Here the CDR3 reads CASSLAQINEKLFF. The CDR3 DNA reads TGTGCCAGCAGCTTAGCACAGATTAATGAAAAACTGTTTTTT.

V usage is TRBV3-1 and J usage is TRBJ1-5; no reliable D call. V was clipped by 8 bases and J by 0 bases, with 8 bases between them. The V gene's germline CDR1 is LGHDT and CDR2 YNNKEL (reference sequence). The CDR3 contains 13 residues. The CDR3 DNA reads TGTGCCAGCTCGGTCAGTAGCAATCAGCCCCAGCATTTT. This sequence encodes CASSVSSNQPQHF.

The chain employs TRBV2 and TRBJ1-1; D gene uncertain. From germline, CDR1 is SNHLY and CDR2 FYNNEI. Trimming took 3 bases from V and 0 from J, leaving 8 bases between them. The CDR3 runs 14 residues. The CDR3 DNA reads TGTGCCAGCAGTGATAGGGCCGTGAACACTGAAGCTTTCTTT. It specifies CASSDRAVNTEAFF.

This chain uses TRBV12-3 or TRBV12-4 with TRBJ2-1; 8 nucleotides line up with TRBD1. Unmatched junction bases numbered 2, after V lost 3 bases and J lost 4 bases. The CDR3 contains 14 residues. The CDR3 sequence is CASSLGTGYNEQFF. CDR3 sequence (DNA): TGTGCCAGCAGTTTGGGGACAGGTTACAATGAGCAGTTCTTC.

The V gene is TRBV20-1, the J gene TRBJ2-3; 11 nucleotides line up with TRBD2. Germline V gives CDR1 DFQATT, CDR2 SNEGSKA (reference sequence). The CDR3 has 16 residues. J gave up 6 bases and V 4 bases, and 12 bases lay outside the gene matches. The CDR3 reads CSAKRLAGQTADTQYF. Written as DNA, the CDR3 is TGCAGTGCTAAGAGACTAGCGGGACAAACCGCGGATACGCAGTATTTT.

V is TRBV10-3 and J is TRBJ2-1, with a tentative D call TRBD1 (6 bases). The CDR3 covers 13 residues. Trimming took 0 bases from V and 10 from J, leaving 10 bases between them. The V gene's germline CDR1 is ENHRY and CDR2 SYGVKD. In DNA form, the CDR3 reads TGTGCCATCAGTGAGTCCAGGGGAAGCGAGCAGTTCTTC. Its translation is CAISESRGSEQFF.

This chain connects TRBV5-1 to TRBJ1-1; D remains unclear. There are 15 residues in the CDR3. In germline, CDR1 is SGHRS, CDR2 YFSETQ. The V gene lost 4 bases and the J gene lost 1 base, with 14 bases spanning the gap. CDR3 sequence (DNA): TGCGCCAGCAGCCCGTTTCGGACGGGGAACACTGAAGCTTTCTTT. This codes for CASSPFRTGNTEAFF.

V gene TRBV4-1 combines with J gene TRBJ1-1, with TRBD1 matching over 7 bases. The J segment lost 7 bases and the V segment lost 4 bases, leaving 6 bases of the junction unmatched. The germline gives CDR1 MGHRA, CDR2 YSYEKL. The CDR3 is 13 amino acids. The CDR3 region is CASSPWDSLEAFF. In nucleotides, the CDR3 is TGCGCCAGCAGCCCTTGGGACAGCCTTGAAGCTTTCTTT.

The chain links TRBV29-1 to TRBJ2-1; D is uncertain. This CDR3 contains 10 residues. The germline V gene encodes CDR1 SQVTM and CDR2 ANQGSEA. V lost 7 bases, J lost 2 bases, and 3 bases lay in between. The CDR3 DNA sequence: TGCAGCGGAACCTACAATGAGCAGTTCTTC. Its protein product is CSGTYNEQFF.

V usage is TRBV27 and J usage is TRBJ2-3, with a weak D call TRBD2 (5 bases). Germline assignment: CDR1 MNHEY and CDR2 SMNVEV (reference sequence). The CDR3 length is 15 residues. The ends were cut back, 6 bases at V and 3 bases at J, with 16 bases in the middle. CDR3 DNA: TGTGCCAGCAGGCCCGTGTGGGAGAAGACAGATACGCAGTATTTT. The encoded protein is CASRPVWEKTDTQYF.

The chain employs TRBV4-3 and TRBJ2-1; D may correspond to TRBD1 or TRBD2 (5 bases each). Germline CDR1 reads LGHNA; CDR2 reads YSLEER. V was clipped by 3 bases and J by 6 bases, with 21 bases between them. CDR3 length: 17 amino acids. The CDR3 loop is CASSHTPTSFGANEQFF. The CDR3 coding sequence is TGCGCCAGCAGCCATACGCCGACTTCATTCGGGGCCAATGAGCAGTTCTTC.

This chain uses TRBV9 with TRBJ2-6, with D possibly matching TRBD1 (6 bases). CDR1 and CDR2 (germline): SGDLS, YYNGEE. CDR3 size: 16 residues. V lost 0 bases, J lost 4 bases, and 11 bases lay in between. CDR3 sequence: CASSVGWGPGANVLTF. The CDR3, as DNA: TGTGCCAGCAGCGTAGGGTGGGGGCCAGGGGCCAACGTCCTGACTTTC.

V gene TRBV20-1 combines with J gene TRBJ2-7; D tentatively fits TRBD1 or TRBD2 (6 bases each). The ends were cut back, 5 bases at V and 1 base at J, with 21 bases in the middle. The CDR3 has 16 amino acids. CDR1 is DFQATT, CDR2 SNEGSKA, per germline (reference sequence). CDR3 DNA sequence: TGCAGTGCTCGGAGTAGGACAGCGGGCCGATCCTACGAGCAGTACTTC. Its protein is CSARSRTAGRSYEQYF.

The chain couples TRBV7-9 to TRBJ2-7, with D hard to call. Looked up from germline, CDR1 is SEHNR and CDR2 is FQNEAQ (reference sequence). The CDR3 is made up of 14 amino acids. Trimming removed 5 bases from V and 4 bases from J, with 15 bases in between. CDR3 nucleotide sequence: TGTGCCAGCAGCGGTCCCACTGTTCTTTACGAGCAGTACTTC. It is translated as CASSGPTVLYEQYF.

The J gene is TRBJ2-5, the V gene TRBV5-6; TRBD1 agrees at 8 bases. The germline V gene encodes CDR1 SGHDT and CDR2 YYEEEE. The CDR3 has 14 residues. Germline trimming cut 4 bases from V and 5 bases from J; bases unmatched to any gene: 7. CDR3 sequence: CASSLGNRGETQYF. In nucleotides, the CDR3 is TGTGCCAGCAGCCTTGGTAACAGGGGGGAGACCCAGTACTTC.

The rearrangement uses TRBV5-4 and TRBJ2-7; D perhaps matches TRBD1 (6 bases). The CDR3 consists of 14 residues. The V gene lost 2 bases and the J gene lost 3 bases, with 12 bases spanning the gap. The V gene's germline CDR1 is SGHNT and CDR2 YYREEE (reference sequence). CDR3 sequence reads: CASSLRGQFYEQYF. The DNA for the CDR3 is TGTGCCAGCAGCTTAAGGGGACAATTCTACGAGCAGTACTTC.

The rearrangement joins TRBV4-3 to TRBJ2-3, with 9 positions matching TRBD2. Losses at the gene ends were 4 bases for V and 4 bases for J; bases not matched to a gene: 9. CDR1 is LGHNA, CDR2 YSLEER, per germline. The length of the CDR3 is 16 residues. The CDR3 sequence is CASSLRVAGGPDTQYF. CDR3 DNA sequence: TGCGCCAGCAGCCTAAGGGTGGCGGGAGGGCCAGATACGCAGTATTTT.

The J gene is TRBJ2-7, the V gene TRBV20-1, with 8 bases that match TRBD1. V lost 0 bases, J lost 4 bases, and 5 bases stayed unmatched. CDR3 length: 14 residues. Looked up from germline, CDR1 is DFQATT and CDR2 is SNEGSKA (reference sequence). The CDR3 DNA follows: TGCAGTGCTAGAGACAGGGGGCGAAGATACGAGCAGTACTTC. It translates to CSARDRGRRYEQYF.

The chain carries TRBV12-3 or TRBV12-4 and TRBJ1-1; D gene uncertain. The CDR3 is made up of 12 amino acids. Trimming removed 8 bases from V and 6 bases from J, with 13 bases in between. CDR3 region: CASRLSRAEAFF. The CDR3 nucleotides read TGTGCCAGCCGACTTAGTCGGGCTGAAGCTTTCTTT.

This chain joins TRBV30 and TRBJ2-1, with 11 bases identical to TRBD2. Unmatched junction bases numbered 2, after V lost 5 bases and J lost 5 bases. Per germline, CDR1 GTSNPN and CDR2 SVGIG (reference sequence). The CDR3 runs 13 residues. The DNA of the CDR3 is TGTGCCTGGCTAGCGGGAGGTGACAATGAGCAGTTCTTC. Residues: CAWLAGGDNEQFF.

This sequence joins TRBV29-1 and TRBJ2-7; unclear D gene. The V gene's germline CDR1 is SQVTM and CDR2 ANQGSEA. CDR3 length: 12 amino acids. V shed 4 bases and J shed 6 bases, with 13 bases lying between them. The CDR3 DNA is TGCAGCGTTGGCCCAAGAGGCGGCGAGCAGTACTTC. Its protein is CSVGPRGGEQYF.

In DNA, the CDR3 is TGTGCCAGCAGCTTAGATCCTAACTATGGCTACACCTTC. Residues: CASSLDPNYGYTF. The rearrangement links TRBV7-9 to TRBJ1-2; D unclear. Germline-derived CDR1 and CDR2 are SEHNR and FQNEAQ (reference sequence). V lost 1 base, J lost 0 bases, and 3 bases lay in between. This CDR3 contains 13 residues.

This chain joins TRBV2 and TRBJ2-3; D remains ambiguous. V was clipped by 5 bases and J by 2 bases, with 11 bases between them. Germline V gene data show CDR1 as SNHLY and CDR2 as FYNNEI. This CDR3 region has 14 residues. The CDR3 sequence: CASSPPDHTDTQYF. CDR3 DNA sequence: TGTGCCAGCAGTCCGCCCGACCACACAGATACGCAGTATTTT. Supplemented by reference TRBV2 and TRBJ2-3, the full variable domain reads EPEVTQTPSHQVTQMGQEVILRCVPISNHLYFYWYRQILGQKVEFLVSFYNNEISEKSEIFDDQFSVERPDGSNFTLKIRSTKLEDSAMYFCASSPPDHTDTQYFGPGTRLTVL.

The V and J genes are TRBV4-3 and TRBJ1-4, with D perhaps TRBD1 (6 bases). Germline CDR1 is LGHNA and CDR2 is YSLEER. Trimming pared 1 base from V and 9 bases from J, leaving 15 bases between. The CDR3 consists of 15 residues. The CDR3 reads CASSQVAGDMKKLFF. The CDR3 region has the DNA TGCGCCAGCAGCCAAGTCGCGGGGGACATGAAAAAACTGTTTTTT.

V and J are TRBV29-1 and TRBJ1-1, with D unresolved. Deletions cut 4 bases from V and 4 bases from J, with 10 bases between. Germline CDR1 SQVTM, CDR2 ANQGSEA. The CDR3 is made up of 12 amino acids. The CDR3 reads CSVVGHGTEAFF. Written as DNA, the CDR3 is TGCAGCGTTGTTGGGCATGGCACTGAAGCTTTCTTT.

This chain uses TRBV15 with TRBJ1-5; D not resolved. The CDR3 consists of 14 residues. Trimming pared 1 base from V and 2 bases from J, leaving 6 bases between. CDR1 is LNHNV and CDR2 is YYDKDF in the germline V gene (reference sequence). The CDR3: CATSRGLGNQPQHF. The CDR3 DNA is TGTGCCACCAGCAGAGGCTTAGGCAATCAGCCCCAGCATTTT.

The chain carries TRBV4-1 and TRBJ1-2, with D perhaps matching TRBD1 (5 bases). Per the germline V gene, CDR1 is MGHRA and CDR2 is YSYEKL. The germline V and J ends were trimmed by 0 bases and 5 bases, with 7 bases remaining between them. CDR3 length equals 13 residues. The chain's CDR3 is CASSQERGYGYTF. CDR3 coding DNA: TGCGCCAGCAGCCAAGAACGGGGGTATGGCTACACCTTC.